A selection of T cell receptor beta chains follows, all from one sample in a study of blood T cell repertoires in COVID-19. Some clones are missing from TCRdb's copy, which holds only in-frame ones; the method was immunoSEQ multiplex PCR. The sample lists some 250,000 clones, 86% occurring once. Sequencing was carried out using peripheral blood. These receptors were collected from a man between 25 and 39 years old who had recovered from COVID-19. Both conserved end residues are part of each CDR3. D genes are given only for firm matches. Some rows mark clone size as missing; the rest say once, few, many or name a class of expanded clone.

d_call clone_size j_call v_call cdr3_nt cdr3_aa
. . TRBJ1-2 TRBV7-9 TGTGCCAGCAGCTTCAGCACCACAGGCCCCTATGGCTACACCTTC CASSFSTTGPYGYTF
TRBD1 . TRBJ1-4 TRBV7-9 TGTGCCAGCAGCCCAGGACAGGGGGAGGAGAAACTGTTTTTT CASSPGQGEEKLFF
. . TRBJ2-7 TRBV4-3 TGCGCCAGCAGCCATAGCGGAGGCTACGAGCAGTACTTC CASSHSGGYEQYF
TRBD1 . TRBJ1-5 TRBV19 TGTGCCAGTAGTATATTCTGGGACAGACGATATCAGCCCCAGCATTTT CASSIFWDRRYQPQHF
TRBD1 . TRBJ1-4 TRBV30 TGTGCCTGGAAACAGGGGGCAGGTGAAAAACTGTTTTTT CAWKQGAGEKLFF
. . TRBJ1-1 TRBV20-1 TGCAGTGCCCAGGGGCCGTGGGAAGCTTTCTTT CSAQGPWEAFF
. . TRBJ1-1 TRBV10-3 TGTGCCATCAGTGATGGGCAGGTATTGAACACTGAAGCTTTCTTT CAISDGQVLNTEAFF
TRBD2 . TRBJ2-3 TRBV11-2 TGTGCCAGCAGTTCTAGCGGGGGACGCATGAATACGCAGTATTTT CASSSSGGRMNTQYF
. . TRBJ1-4 TRBV9 TGTGCCAGCAGCGTTACAGTGGGCACTAATGAAAAACTGTTTTTT CASSVTVGTNEKLFF
. . TRBJ1-5 TRBV2 TGTGCCAGCAGTACTTACGGACACCCCCTGGATCAGCCCCAGCATTTT CASSTYGHPLDQPQHF
TRBD1 once TRBJ2-5 TRBV5-8 TGTGCCAGCAGCTTTGGGACAGCAAAAGAAGAGACCCAGTACTTC CASSFGTAKEETQYF
. . TRBJ1-2 TRBV6-4 TGTGCCAGCAGTGACTCCAACAGTAACTATGGCTACACCTTC CASSDSNSNYGYTF
TRBD1 . TRBJ1-2 TRBV6-6 TGTGCCAGCAGTTCCCCCCGGACAGGCGCTAACTATGGCTACACCTTC CASSSPRTGANYGYTF
TRBD1 . TRBJ1-2 TRBV27 TGTGCCAGCAGAAGACAGGGTCAAGGATATGGCTACACCTTC CASRRQGQGYGYTF
. . TRBJ1-2 TRBV5-1 TGCGCCAGCAGCTTGGATGGGGAGGTGAACTATGGCTACACCTTC CASSLDGEVNYGYTF
. . TRBJ1-4 TRBV2 TGTGCCAGCAAGAAAGGAGCGACTAATGAAAAACTGTTTTTT CASKKGATNEKLFF
TRBD1 few TRBJ2-2 TRBV19 TGTGCCAGTAGTCGGGACAGGGGTAGCGGGGAGCTGTTTTTT CASSRDRGSGELFF
. . TRBJ2-2 TRBV6-2/TRBV6-3 TGTGCCAGCAGTCCCCACGAGACCGGGGAGCTGTTTTTT CASSPHETGELFF
TRBD2 . TRBJ2-1 TRBV5-6 TGTGCCAGCAGCTTGGTCCAGCGGGGGGCTGTCAATGAGCAGTTCTTC CASSLVQRGAVNEQFF
. once TRBJ1-2 TRBV6-5 TGTGCCAGCACCCAACAGGGTGCGGGCTATGGCTACACCTTC CASTQQGAGYGYTF
. . TRBJ2-3 TRBV6-6 TGTGCCAGCCGGTGGGGCCGCACAGATACGCAGTATTTT CASRWGRTDTQYF
. . TRBJ2-3 TRBV2 TGTGCCAGCAGCGTTCTTTCTAGCACAGATACGCAGTATTTT CASSVLSSTDTQYF
. . TRBJ2-7 TRBV5-1 TGCGCCAGCAGCCTCCAGGTAGGGGCCTACGAGCAGTACTTC CASSLQVGAYEQYF
TRBD1 . TRBJ1-1 TRBV7-6 TGTGCCAGCAGCCTGCTGCCGGACAGGGGGCCTGAAGCTTTCTTT CASSLLPDRGPEAFF
TRBD1 . TRBJ2-3 TRBV5-8 TGTGCCAGCAGCTTGGGGACAGGGGCCACAGATACGCAGTATTTT CASSLGTGATDTQYF
. . TRBJ1-5 TRBV6-5 TGTGCCAGCAGTTATCAGGGCGACCTTCAGCCCCAGCATTTT CASSYQGDLQPQHF
. . TRBJ1-2 TRBV29-1 TGCAGCGTCGCTGGGCGGGGCGACTATGGCTACACCTTC CSVAGRGDYGYTF
. . TRBJ2-7 TRBV3-1/TRBV3-2 TGTGCCAGCAGCCACGGGAACATTGACTACGAGCAGTACTTC CASSHGNIDYEQYF
. once TRBJ1-1 TRBV3-1/TRBV3-2 TGTGCCAGCAGTCCCTCGGAAATACAGGGAGATGAAGCTTTCTTT CASSPSEIQGDEAFF
. . TRBJ2-1 TRBV29-1 TGCAGCGTTGAATCCCGCGGTTCCTACAATGAGCAGTTCTTC CSVESRGSYNEQFF
TRBD1 . TRBJ1-1 TRBV27 TGTGCCACAATCCGACCCGCCGGGACAGGGGGCCGAGGCACTGAAGCTTTCTTT CATIRPAGTGGRGTEAFF
TRBD1 . TRBJ2-3 TRBV13 TGTGCCAGCAGCCCGGGGACAGGACGCACAGATACGCAGTATTTT CASSPGTGRTDTQYF
. . TRBJ1-2 TRBV19 TGTGCCAGTAGTATTGGTCCCCCCGGGGGAAACTATGGCTACACCTTC CASSIGPPGGNYGYTF
TRBD2 . TRBJ2-7 TRBV5-1 TGCGCCAGCAGCTATATGACTAGCGGGGGAAACGAGCAGTACTTC CASSYMTSGGNEQYF
. few TRBJ2-7 TRBV19 TGTGCCAGTACCCCAAGCCCGTTTGGCAGGGAAGGATACGAGCAGTACTTC CASTPSPFGREGYEQYF
TRBD1 few TRBJ1-1 TRBV5-4 TGTGCCAGCAGCTTAGGTGGGACAGGAGCTTTTTCGAACACTGAAGCTTTCTTT CASSLGGTGAFSNTEAFF
. . TRBJ2-7 TRBV28 TGTGCCAGCAGTGGTGACGGCGGACAAAGCTACGAGCAGTACTTC CASSGDGGQSYEQYF
. . TRBJ2-3 TRBV6-5 TGTGCCAGCAGTTCGTATACAAATACGCAGTATTTT CASSSYTNTQYF
TRBD2 . TRBJ2-1 TRBV2 TGTGCCAGCAGTGGCCTATTAGCGGGGGGCGATACCTACAATGAGCAGTTCTTC CASSGLLAGGDTYNEQFF
. once TRBJ1-2 TRBV7-2 TGTGCCAGCAGCTTAGGTGGGGGAGGAAGTTATGGCTACACCTTC CASSLGGGGSYGYTF
. . TRBJ1-2 TRBV14 TGTGCCAGCAGCCAAGGGGGCCCCCAAGATCTCTATGGCTACACCTTC CASSQGGPQDLYGYTF